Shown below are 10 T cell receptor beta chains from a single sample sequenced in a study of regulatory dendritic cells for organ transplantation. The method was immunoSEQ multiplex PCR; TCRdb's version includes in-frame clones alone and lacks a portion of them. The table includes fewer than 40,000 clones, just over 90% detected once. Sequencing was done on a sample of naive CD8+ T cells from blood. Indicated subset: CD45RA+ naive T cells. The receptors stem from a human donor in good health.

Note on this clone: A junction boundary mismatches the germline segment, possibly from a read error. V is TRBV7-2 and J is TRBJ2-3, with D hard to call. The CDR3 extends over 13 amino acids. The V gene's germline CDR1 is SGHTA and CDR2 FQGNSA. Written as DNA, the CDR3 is TGTGCCAGCAGCTTACTCAGCATAGATACGCAGTATTTT. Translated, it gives CASSLLSIDTQYF. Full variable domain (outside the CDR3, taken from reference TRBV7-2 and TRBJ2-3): GAGVSQSPSNKVTEKGKDVELRCDPISGHTALYWYRQSLGQGLEFLIYFQGNSAPDKSGLPSDRFSAERTGGSVSTLTIQRTQQEDSAVYLCASSLLSIDTQYFGPGTRLTVL.

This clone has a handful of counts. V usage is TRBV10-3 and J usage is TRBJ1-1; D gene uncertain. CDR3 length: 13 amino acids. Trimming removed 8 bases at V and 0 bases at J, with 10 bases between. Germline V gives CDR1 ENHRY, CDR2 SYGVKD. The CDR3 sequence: CAIHGSLNTEAFF. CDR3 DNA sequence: TGTGCCATCCACGGGAGTTTGAACACTGAAGCTTTCTTT.

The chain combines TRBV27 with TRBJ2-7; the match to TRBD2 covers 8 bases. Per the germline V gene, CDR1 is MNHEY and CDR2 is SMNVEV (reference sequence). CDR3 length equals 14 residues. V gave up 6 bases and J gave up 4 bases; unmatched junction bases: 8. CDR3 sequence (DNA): TGTGCCAGCAGAGATCCCGGGACTAGTTACGAGCAGTACTTC. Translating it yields CASRDPGTSYEQYF.

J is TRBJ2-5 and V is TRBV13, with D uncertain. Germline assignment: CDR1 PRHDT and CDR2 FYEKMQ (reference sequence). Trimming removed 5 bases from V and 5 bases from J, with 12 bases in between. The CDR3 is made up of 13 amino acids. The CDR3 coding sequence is TGTGCCAGCAGCCGGTCCGTCCGGGAGACCCAGTACTTC. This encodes CASSRSVRETQYF.

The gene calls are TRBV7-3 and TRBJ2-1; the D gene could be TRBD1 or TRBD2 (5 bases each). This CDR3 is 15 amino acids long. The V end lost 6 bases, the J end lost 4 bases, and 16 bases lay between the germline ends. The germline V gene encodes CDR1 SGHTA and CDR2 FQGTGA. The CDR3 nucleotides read TGTGCCAGCAGTAGGGCCGGGACGGATTACAATGAGCAGTTCTTC. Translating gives CASSRAGTDYNEQFF.

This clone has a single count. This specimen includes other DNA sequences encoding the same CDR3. CDR3 DNA sequence: TGTGCCAGCAGCGTAGCTACAACCGGGGAGCTGTTTTTT. Its protein product is CASSVATTGELFF. The rearrangement uses TRBV9 and TRBJ2-2; no clear D gene. The CDR3 is 13 amino acids. V was cut by 0 bases and J by 5 bases, with 5 bases left in between. The germline gives CDR1 SGDLS, CDR2 YYNGEE.

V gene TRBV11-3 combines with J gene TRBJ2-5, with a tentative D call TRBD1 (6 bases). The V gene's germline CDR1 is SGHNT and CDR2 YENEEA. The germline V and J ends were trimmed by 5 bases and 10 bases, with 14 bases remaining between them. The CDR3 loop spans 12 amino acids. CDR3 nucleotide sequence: TGTGCCAGCAGCGATACCACAGGGAGCCAGTACTTC. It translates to CASSDTTGSQYF.

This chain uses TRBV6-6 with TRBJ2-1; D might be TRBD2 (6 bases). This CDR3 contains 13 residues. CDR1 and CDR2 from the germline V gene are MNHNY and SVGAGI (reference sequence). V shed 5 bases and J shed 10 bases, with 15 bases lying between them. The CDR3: CASSIHPREEQFF. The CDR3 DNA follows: TGTGCCAGCAGTATACACCCCCGGGAGGAGCAGTTCTTC.

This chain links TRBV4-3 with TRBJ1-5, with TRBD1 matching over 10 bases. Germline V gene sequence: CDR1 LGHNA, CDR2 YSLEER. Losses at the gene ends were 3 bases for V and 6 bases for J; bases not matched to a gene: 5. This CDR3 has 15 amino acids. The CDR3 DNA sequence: TGCGCCAGCAGCCAGGAATGGACAGGGGGTCAGCCCCAGCATTTT. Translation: CASSQEWTGGQPQHF.

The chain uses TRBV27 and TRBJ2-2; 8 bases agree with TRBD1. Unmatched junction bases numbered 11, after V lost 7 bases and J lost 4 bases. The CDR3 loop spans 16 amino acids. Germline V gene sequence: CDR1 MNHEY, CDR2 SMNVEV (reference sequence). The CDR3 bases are TGTGCCAGCACCGCCGGACAGGGCCTCAGCACCGGGGAGCTGTTTTTT. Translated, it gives CASTAGQGLSTGELFF.